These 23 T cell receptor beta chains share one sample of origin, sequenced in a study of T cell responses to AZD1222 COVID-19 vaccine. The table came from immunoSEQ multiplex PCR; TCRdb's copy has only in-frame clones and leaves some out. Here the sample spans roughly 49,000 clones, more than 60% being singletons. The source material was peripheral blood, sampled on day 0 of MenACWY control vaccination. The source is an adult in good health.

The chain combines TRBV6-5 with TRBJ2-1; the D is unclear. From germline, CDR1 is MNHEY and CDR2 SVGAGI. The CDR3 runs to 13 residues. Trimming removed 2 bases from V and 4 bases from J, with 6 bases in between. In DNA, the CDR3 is TGTGCCAGCAGTTACCTCCGATACAATGAGCAGTTCTTC. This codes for CASSYLRYNEQFF.

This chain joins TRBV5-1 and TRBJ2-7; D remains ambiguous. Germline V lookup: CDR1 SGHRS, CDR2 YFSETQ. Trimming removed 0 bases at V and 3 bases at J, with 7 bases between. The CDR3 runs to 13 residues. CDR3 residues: CASSLDDHYEQYF. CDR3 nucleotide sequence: TGCGCCAGCAGCTTGGACGATCACTACGAGCAGTACTTC.

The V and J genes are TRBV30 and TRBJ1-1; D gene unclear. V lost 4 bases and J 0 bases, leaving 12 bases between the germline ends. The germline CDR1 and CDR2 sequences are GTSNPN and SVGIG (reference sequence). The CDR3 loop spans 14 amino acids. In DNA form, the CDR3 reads TGTGCCTGGACCGGGCAACTCATGAACACTGAAGCTTTCTTT. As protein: CAWTGQLMNTEAFF.

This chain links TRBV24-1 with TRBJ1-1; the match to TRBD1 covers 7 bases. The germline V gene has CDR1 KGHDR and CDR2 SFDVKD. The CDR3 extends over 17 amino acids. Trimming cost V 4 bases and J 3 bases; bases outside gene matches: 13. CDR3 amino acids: CATSDQTGQRFYTEAFF. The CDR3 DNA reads TGTGCCACCAGTGACCAAACGGGACAGAGGTTCTACACTGAAGCTTTCTTT.

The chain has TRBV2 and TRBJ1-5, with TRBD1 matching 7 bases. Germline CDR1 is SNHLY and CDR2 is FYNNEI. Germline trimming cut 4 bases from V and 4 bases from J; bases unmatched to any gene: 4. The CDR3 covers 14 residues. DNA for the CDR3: TGTGCCAGCAGTGCGAGGGGGCAAAATCAGCCCCAGCATTTT. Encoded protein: CASSARGQNQPQHF.

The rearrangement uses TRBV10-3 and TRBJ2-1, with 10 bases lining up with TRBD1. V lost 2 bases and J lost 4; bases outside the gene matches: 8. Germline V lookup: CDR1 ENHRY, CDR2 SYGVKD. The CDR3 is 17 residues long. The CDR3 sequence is CAISEPNDRGLYNEQFF. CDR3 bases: TGTGCCATCAGTGAGCCTAATGACAGGGGGCTATACAATGAGCAGTTCTTC.

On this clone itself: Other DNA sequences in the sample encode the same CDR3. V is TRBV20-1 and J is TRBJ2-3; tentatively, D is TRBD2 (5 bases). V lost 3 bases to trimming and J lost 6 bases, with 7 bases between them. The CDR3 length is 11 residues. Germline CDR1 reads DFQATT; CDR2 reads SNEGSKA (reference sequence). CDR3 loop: CSASRGDTQYF. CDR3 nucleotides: TGCAGTGCTAGCCGGGGTGATACGCAGTATTTT.

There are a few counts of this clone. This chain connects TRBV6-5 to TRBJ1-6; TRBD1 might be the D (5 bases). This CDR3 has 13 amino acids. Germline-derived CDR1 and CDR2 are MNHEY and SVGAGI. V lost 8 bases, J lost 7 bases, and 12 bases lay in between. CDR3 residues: CASGGGGNSPLHF. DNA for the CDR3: TGTGCCAGCGGGGGGGGTGGAAATTCACCCCTCCACTTT.

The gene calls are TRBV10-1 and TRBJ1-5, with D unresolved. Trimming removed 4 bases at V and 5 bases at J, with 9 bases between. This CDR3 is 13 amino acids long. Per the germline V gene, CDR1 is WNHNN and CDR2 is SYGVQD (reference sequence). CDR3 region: CASSVLPDQPQHF. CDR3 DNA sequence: TGCGCCAGCAGTGTCCTTCCAGATCAGCCCCAGCATTTT.

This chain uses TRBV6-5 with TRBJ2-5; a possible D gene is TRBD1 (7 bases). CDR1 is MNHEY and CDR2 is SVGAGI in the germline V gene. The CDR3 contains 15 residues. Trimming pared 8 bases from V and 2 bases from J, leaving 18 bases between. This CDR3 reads CASGGRQGVQETQYF. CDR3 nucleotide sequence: TGTGCCAGCGGGGGGCGCCAGGGGGTTCAAGAGACCCAGTACTTC.

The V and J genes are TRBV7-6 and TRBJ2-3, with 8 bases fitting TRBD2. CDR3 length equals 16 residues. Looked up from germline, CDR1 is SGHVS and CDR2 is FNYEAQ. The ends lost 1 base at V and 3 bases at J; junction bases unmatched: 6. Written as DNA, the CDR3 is TGTGCCAGCAGCTTAGGAAGCGGGGGAGTAACAGATACGCAGTATTTT. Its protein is CASSLGSGGVTDTQYF.

The CDR3 sequence is CAISGTIEETQYF. The CDR3 DNA sequence: TGTGCCATCAGCGGGACTATAGAAGAGACCCAGTACTTC. V is TRBV10-3 and J is TRBJ2-5, with 7 positions matching TRBD2. In germline, CDR1 is ENHRY, CDR2 SYGVKD. J gave up 3 bases and V 6 bases, and 4 bases lay outside the gene matches. This CDR3 comprises 13 residues.

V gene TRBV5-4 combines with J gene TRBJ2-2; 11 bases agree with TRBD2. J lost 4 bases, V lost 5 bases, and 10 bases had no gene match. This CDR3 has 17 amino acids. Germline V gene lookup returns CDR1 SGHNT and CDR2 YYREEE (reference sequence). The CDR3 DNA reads TGTGCCAGCAGTAAGAATAGCGGGGGGGCCTCCACCGGGGAGCTGTTTTTT. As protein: CASSKNSGGASTGELFF. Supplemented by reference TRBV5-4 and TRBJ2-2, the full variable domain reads ETGVTQSPTHLIKTRGQQVTLRCSSQSGHNTVSWYQQALGQGPQFIFQYYREEENGRGNFPPRFSGLQFPNYSSELNVNALELDDSALYLCASSKNSGGASTGELFFGEGSRLTVL.

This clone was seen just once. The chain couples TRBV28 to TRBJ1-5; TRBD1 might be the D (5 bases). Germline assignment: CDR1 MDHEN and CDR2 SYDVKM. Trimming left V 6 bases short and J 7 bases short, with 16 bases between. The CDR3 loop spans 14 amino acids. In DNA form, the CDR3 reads TGTGCCAGCAGCCCCGGGGCAGGGCTGCAGCCCCAGCATTTT. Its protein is CASSPGAGLQPQHF.

The CDR3 DNA sequence: TGTGCCAGCAGGAGCTATGGAGTGGATACGCAGTATTTT. This codes for CASRSYGVDTQYF. The rearrangement joins TRBV12-3 or TRBV12-4 to TRBJ2-3; D is unresolved. Deletions cut 6 bases from V and 6 bases from J, with 13 bases between. The CDR3 contains 13 residues.

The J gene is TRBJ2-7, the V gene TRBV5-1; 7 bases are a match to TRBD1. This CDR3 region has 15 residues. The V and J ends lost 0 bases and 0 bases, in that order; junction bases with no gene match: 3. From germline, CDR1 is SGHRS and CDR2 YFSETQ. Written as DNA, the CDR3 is TGCGCCAGCAGCTTGGAGGGACAGAGCTCCTACGAGCAGTACTTC. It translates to CASSLEGQSSYEQYF. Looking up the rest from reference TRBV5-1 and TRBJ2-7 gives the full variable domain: KAGVTQTPRYLIKTRGQQVTLSCSPISGHRSVSWYQQTPGQGLQFLFEYFSETQRNKGNFPGRFSGRQFSNSRSEMNVSTLELGDSALYLCASSLEGQSSYEQYFGPGTRLTVT.

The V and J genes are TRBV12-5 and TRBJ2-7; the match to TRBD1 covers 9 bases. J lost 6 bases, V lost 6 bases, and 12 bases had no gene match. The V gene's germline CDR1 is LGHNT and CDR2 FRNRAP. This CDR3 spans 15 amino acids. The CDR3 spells CASGPGQGANGEQYF. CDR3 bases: TGTGCTAGTGGCCCGGGACAGGGTGCTAATGGCGAGCAGTACTTC.

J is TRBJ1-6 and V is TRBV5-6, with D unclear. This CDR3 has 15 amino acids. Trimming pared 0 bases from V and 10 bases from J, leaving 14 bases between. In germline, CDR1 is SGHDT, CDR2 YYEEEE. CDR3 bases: TGTGCCAGCAGCTTGGCGTCTGGGTTTGGGTCACCCCTCCACTTT. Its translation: CASSLASGFGSPLHF.

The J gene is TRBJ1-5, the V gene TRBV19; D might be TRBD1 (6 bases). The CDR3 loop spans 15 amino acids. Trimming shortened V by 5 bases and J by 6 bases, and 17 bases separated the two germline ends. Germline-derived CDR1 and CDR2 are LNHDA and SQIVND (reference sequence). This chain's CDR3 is CASSLPQGRGQPQHF. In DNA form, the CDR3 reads TGTGCCAGTAGTTTACCACAGGGTCGGGGTCAGCCCCAGCATTTT.

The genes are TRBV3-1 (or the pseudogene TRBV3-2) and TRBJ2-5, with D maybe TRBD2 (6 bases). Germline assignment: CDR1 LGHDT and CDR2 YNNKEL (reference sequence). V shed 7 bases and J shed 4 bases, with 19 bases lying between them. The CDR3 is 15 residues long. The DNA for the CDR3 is TGTGCCAGCACCCTCGTCGGGGGATTCGGAGAGACCCAGTACTTC. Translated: CASTLVGGFGETQYF.

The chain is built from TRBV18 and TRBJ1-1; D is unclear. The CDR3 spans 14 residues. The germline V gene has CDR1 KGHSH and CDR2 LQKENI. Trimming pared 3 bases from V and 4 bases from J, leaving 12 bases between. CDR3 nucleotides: TGTGCCAGCTCACCCTTCAAGGCGTTCACTGAAGCTTTCTTT. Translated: CASSPFKAFTEAFF.

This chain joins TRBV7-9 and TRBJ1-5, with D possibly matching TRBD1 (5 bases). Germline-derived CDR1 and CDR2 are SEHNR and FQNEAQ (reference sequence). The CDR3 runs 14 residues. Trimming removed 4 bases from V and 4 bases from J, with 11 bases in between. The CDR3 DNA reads TGTGCCAGCAGCTCTACGGGGGATAATCAGCCCCAGCATTTT. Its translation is CASSSTGDNQPQHF. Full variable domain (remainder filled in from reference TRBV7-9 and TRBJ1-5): DTGVSQNPRHKITKRGQNVTFRCDPISEHNRLYWYRQTLGQGPEFLTYFQNEAQLEKSRLLSDRFSAERPKGSFSTLEIQRTEQGDSAMYLCASSSTGDNQPQHFGDGTRLSIL.

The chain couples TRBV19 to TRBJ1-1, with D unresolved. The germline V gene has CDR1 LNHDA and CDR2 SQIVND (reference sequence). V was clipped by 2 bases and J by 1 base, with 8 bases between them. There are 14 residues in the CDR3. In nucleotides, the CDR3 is TGTGCCAGTAGTATAAGGCGGGCGAACACTGAAGCTTTCTTT. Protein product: CASSIRRANTEAFF.